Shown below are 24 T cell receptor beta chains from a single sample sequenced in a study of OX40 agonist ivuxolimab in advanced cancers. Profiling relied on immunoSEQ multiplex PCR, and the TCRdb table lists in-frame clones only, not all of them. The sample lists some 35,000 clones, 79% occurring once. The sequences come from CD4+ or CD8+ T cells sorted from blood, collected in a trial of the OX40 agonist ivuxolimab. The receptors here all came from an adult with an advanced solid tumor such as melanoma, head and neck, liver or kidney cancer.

CDR3 sequence reads: CASSSTLAGGYEQYF. The CDR3 bases are TGTGCCAGCTCATCTACGCTAGCGGGGGGCTACGAGCAGTACTTC. The chain recombines TRBV18 with TRBJ2-7; 11 bases agree with TRBD2. Trimming took 5 bases from V and 3 from J; bases not matched to a gene: 6. Germline values: CDR1 KGHSH, CDR2 LQKENI. The CDR3 length is 15 residues.

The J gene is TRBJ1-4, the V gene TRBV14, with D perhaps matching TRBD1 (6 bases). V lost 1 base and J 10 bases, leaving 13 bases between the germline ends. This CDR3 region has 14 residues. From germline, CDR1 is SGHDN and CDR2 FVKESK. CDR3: CASSQGTGSSKLFF. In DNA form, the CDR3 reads TGTGCCAGCAGCCAAGGCACAGGGAGCTCAAAACTGTTTTTT.

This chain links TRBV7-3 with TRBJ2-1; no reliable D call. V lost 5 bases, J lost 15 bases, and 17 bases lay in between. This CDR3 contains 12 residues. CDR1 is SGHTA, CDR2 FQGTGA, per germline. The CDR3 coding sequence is TGTGCCAGCAGCCGGCCCCCTGCTAAGGGGTTCTTC. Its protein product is CASSRPPAKGFF.

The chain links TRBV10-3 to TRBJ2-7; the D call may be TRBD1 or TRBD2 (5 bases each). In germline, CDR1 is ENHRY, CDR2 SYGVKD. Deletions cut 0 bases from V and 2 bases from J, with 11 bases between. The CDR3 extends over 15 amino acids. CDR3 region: CAISESGTRAYEQYF. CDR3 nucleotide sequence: TGTGCCATCAGTGAGTCAGGGACGCGAGCCTACGAGCAGTACTTC.

The DNA of the CDR3 is TGTGCCAGCTCACCCGGGACAGGGGTAATCACTGAAGCTTTCTTT. Protein product: CASSPGTGVITEAFF. The chain has TRBV18 and TRBJ1-1; TRBD1 aligns across 10 bases. The CDR3 has 15 amino acids. Germline V gene data show CDR1 as KGHSH and CDR2 as LQKENI. With V trimmed by 3 bases and J by 4 bases, 5 bases remained unmatched. Variable domain in full (rest from reference TRBV18 and TRBJ1-1): NAGVMQNPRHLVRRRGQEARLRCSPMKGHSHVYWYRQLPEEGLKFMVYLQKENIIDESGMPKERFSAEFPKEGPSILRIQQVVRGDSAAYFCASSPGTGVITEAFFGQGTRLTVV.

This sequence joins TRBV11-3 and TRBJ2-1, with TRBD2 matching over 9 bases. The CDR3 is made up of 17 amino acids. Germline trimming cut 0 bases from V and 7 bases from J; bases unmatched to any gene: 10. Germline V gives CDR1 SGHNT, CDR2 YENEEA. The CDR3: CASSLDPPTSGLNEQFF. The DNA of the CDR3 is TGTGCCAGCAGCTTAGATCCGCCTACTAGCGGGTTGAATGAGCAGTTCTTC.

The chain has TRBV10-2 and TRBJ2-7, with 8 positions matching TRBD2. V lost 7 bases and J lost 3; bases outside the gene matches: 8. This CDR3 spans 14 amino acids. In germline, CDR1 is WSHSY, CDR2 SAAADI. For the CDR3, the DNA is TGCGCCAGCATTCCGGGACTAGGGTTCTACGAGCAGTACTTC. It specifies CASIPGLGFYEQYF.

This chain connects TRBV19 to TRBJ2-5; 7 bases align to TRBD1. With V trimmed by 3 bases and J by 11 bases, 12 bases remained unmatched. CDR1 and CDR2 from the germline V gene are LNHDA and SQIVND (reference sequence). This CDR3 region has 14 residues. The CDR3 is CASSMDRHKGEQYF. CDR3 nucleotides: TGTGCCAGTAGTATGGACAGGCACAAAGGGGAGCAGTACTTC.

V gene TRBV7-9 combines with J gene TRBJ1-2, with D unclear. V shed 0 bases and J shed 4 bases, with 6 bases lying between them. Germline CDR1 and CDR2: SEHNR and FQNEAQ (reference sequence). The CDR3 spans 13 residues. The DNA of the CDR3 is TGTGCCAGCAGCTTAGCGGGCGGCTATGGCTACACCTTC. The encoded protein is CASSLAGGYGYTF.

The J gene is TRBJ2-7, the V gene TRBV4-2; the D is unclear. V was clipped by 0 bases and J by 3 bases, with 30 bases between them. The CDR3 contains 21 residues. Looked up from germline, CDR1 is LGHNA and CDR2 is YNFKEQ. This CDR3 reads CASSQDTGYLRAETKYYEQYF. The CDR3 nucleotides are TGTGCCAGCAGCCAAGATACCGGGTACTTAAGGGCCGAGACCAAGTACTACGAGCAGTACTTC.

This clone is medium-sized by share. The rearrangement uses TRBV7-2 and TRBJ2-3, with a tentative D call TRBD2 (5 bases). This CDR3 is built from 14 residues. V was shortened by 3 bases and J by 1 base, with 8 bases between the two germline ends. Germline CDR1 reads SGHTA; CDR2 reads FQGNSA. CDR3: CASSFVRGTDTQYF. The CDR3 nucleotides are TGTGCCAGCAGCTTTGTGCGGGGCACAGATACGCAGTATTTT. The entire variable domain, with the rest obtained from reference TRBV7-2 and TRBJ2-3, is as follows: GAGVSQSPSNKVTEKGKDVELRCDPISGHTALYWYRQSLGQGLEFLIYFQGNSAPDKSGLPSDRFSAERTGGSVSTLTIQRTQQEDSAVYLCASSFVRGTDTQYFGPGTRLTVL.

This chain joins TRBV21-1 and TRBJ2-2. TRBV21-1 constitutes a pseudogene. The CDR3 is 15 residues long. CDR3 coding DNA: TGTGCCAGCGTAGTCTCCGGGCCTCCGACCGGGGAGCTGTTTTTT. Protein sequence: CASVVSGPPTGELFF.

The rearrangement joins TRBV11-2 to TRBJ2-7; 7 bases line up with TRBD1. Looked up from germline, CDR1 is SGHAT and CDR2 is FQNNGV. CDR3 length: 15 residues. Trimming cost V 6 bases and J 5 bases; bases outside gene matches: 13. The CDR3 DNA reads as TGTGCCAGCAGAGGGCTGGGACAGTCCGCGAACGAGCAGTACTTC. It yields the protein CASRGLGQSANEQYF. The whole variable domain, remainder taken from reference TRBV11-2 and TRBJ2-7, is EAGVAQSPRYKIIEKRQSVAFWCNPISGHATLYWYQQILGQGPKLLIQFQNNGVVDDSQLPKDRFSAERLKGVDSTLKIQPAKLEDSAVYLCASRGLGQSANEQYFGPGTRLTVT.

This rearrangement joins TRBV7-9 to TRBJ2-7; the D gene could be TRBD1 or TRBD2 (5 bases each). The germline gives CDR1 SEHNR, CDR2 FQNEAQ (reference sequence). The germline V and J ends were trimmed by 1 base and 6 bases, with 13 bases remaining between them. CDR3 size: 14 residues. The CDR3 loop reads CASSLEYGAGEQYF. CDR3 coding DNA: TGTGCCAGCAGCTTAGAATATGGGGCGGGCGAGCAGTACTTC.

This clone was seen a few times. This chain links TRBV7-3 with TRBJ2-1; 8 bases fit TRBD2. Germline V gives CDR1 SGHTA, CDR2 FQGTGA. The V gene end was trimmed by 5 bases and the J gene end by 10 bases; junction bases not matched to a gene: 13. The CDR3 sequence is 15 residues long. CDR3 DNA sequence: TGTGCCAGCAGCCCGAGGGTAGCGGGGTTGGGGGAGCAGTTCTTC. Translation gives CASSPRVAGLGEQFF.

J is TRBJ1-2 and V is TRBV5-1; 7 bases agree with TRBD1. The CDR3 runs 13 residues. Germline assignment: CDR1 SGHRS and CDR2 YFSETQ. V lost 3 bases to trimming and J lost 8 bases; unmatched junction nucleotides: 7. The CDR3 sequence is CASSSQGVWGYTF. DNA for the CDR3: TGCGCCAGCAGCTCCCAGGGGGTGTGGGGCTACACCTTC.

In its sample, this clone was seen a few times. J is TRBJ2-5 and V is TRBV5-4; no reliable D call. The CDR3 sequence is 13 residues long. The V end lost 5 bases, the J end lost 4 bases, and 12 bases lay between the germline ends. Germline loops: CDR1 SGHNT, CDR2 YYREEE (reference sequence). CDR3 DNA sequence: TGTGCCAGCAGTTGGGGTACGAGAGAGACCCAGTACTTC. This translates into CASSWGTRETQYF.

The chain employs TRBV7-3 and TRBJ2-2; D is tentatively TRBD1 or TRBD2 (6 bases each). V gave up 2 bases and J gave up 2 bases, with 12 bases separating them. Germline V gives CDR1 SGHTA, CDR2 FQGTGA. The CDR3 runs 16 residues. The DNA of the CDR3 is TGTGCCAGCAGCTTACAAGGGGGGATTAACACCGGGGAGCTGTTTTTT. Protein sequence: CASSLQGGINTGELFF.

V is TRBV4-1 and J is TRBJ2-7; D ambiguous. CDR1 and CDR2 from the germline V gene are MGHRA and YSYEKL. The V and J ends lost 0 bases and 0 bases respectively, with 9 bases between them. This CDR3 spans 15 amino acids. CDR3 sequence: CASSQEWGSSYEQYF. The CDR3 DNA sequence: TGCGCCAGCAGCCAAGAGTGGGGAAGCTCCTACGAGCAGTACTTC.

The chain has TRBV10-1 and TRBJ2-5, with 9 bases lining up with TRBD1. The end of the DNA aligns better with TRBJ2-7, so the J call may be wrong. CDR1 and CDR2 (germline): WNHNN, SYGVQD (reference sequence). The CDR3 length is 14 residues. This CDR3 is CASSPGTGSSEQYF. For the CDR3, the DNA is TGCGCCTCCTCCCCGGGGACAGGGTCTTCCGAGCAGTACTTC.

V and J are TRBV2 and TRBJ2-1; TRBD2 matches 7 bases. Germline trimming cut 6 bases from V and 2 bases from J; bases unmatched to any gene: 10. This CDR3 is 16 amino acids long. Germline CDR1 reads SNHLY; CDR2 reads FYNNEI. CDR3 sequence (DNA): TGTGCCAGCAGGGACCTCCTAGCGGTTGCCTACAATGAGCAGTTCTTC. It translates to CASRDLLAVAYNEQFF.

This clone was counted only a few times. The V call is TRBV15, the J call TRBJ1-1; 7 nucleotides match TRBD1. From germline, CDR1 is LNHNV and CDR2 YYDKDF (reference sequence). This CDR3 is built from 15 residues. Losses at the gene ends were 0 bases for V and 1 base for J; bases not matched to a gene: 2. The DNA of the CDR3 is TGTGCCACCAGCAGAGAAAGGACAGGGAACACTGAAGCTTTCTTT. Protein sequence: CATSRERTGNTEAFF. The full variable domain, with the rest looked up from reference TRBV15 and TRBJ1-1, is DAMVIQNPRYQVTQFGKPVTLSCSQTLNHNVMYWYQQKSSQAPKLLFHYYDKDFNNEADTPDNFQSRRPNTSFCFLDIRSPGLGDTAMYLCATSRERTGNTEAFFGQGTRLTVV.

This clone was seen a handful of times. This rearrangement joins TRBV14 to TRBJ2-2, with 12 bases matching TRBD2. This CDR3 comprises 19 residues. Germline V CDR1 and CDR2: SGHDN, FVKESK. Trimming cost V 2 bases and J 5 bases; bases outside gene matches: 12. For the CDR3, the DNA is TGTGCCAGCAGCCAAAGTGTCCGACTAGCGGGAGTCTCTACCGGGGAGCTGTTTTTT. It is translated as CASSQSVRLAGVSTGELFF.

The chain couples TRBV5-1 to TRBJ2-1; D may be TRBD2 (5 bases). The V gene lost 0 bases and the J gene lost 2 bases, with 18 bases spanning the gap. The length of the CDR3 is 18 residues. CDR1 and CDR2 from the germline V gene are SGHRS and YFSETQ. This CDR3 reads CASSLGLQLGYAYNEQFF. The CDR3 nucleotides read TGCGCCAGCAGCTTGGGACTACAGTTGGGATACGCCTACAATGAGCAGTTCTTC.